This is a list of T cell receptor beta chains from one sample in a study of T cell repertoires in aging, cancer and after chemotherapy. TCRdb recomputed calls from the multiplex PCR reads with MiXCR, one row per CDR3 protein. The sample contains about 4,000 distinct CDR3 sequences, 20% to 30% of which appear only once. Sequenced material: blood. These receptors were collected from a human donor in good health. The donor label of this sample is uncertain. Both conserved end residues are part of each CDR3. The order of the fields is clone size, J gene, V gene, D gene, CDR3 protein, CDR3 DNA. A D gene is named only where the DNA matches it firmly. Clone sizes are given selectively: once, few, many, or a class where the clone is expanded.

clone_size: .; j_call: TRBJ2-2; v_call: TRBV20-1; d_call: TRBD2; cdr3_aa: CSARRPSGSIRGPGELFF; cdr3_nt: TGCAGTGCTAGGAGGCCTAGCGGGAGTATCCGGGGACCCGGGGAGCTGTTTTTT
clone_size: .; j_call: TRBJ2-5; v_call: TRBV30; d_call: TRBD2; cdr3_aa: CAWSWLAGLQETQYF; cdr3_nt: TGTGCCTGGAGTTGGCTAGCGGGGCTCCAAGAGACCCAGTACTTC
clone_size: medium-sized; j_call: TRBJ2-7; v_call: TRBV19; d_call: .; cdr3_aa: CASSNLRVLTYEQYF; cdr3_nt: TGTGCCAGTAGTAATCTCAGGGTCCTCACCTACGAGCAGTACTTC
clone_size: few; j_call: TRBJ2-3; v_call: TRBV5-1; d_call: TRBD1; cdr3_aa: CASSLITGQGTDTQYF; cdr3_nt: TGCGCCAGCAGCTTAATTACGGGACAGGGCACAGATACGCAGTATTTT
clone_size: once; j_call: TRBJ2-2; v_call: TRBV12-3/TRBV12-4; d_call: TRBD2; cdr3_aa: CASSLGGGAGELFF; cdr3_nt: TGTGCCAGCAGTTTAGGTGGGGGGGCCGGGGAGCTGTTTTTT
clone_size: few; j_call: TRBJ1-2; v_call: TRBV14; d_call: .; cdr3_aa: CASSQDWRTTGSF; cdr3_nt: TGTGCCAGCAGCCAAGATTGGCGGACGACAGGCTCCTTC
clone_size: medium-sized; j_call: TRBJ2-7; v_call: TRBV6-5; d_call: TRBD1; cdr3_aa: CASSYSFGTGQDEQYF; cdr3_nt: TGTGCCAGCAGTTACTCGTTTGGGACAGGCCAGGACGAGCAGTACTTC
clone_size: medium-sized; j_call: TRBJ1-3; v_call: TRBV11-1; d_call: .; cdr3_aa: CASSLLRSPTVGNTIYF; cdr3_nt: TGTGCCAGCAGCTTACTTCGTTCTCCGACAGTAGGAAACACCATATATTTT
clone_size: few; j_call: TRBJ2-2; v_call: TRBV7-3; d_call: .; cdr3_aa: CASSFQTQGSGELFF; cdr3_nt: TGTGCCAGCAGCTTCCAAACTCAGGGTTCCGGGGAGCTGTTTTTT
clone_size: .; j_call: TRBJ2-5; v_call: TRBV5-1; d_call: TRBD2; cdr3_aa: CASSLRWGGETQYF; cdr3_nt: TGCGCCAGCAGCTTGAGGTGGGGGGGAGAGACCCAGTACTTC
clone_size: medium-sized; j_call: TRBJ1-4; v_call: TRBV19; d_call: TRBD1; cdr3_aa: CASSMGTGGGEKLFF; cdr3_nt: TGTGCCAGTAGTATGGGGACAGGGGGCGGCGAAAAACTGTTTTTT
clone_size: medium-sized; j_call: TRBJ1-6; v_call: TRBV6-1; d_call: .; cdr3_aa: CASRMLSSPEPLHF; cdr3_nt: TGTGCCAGCCGTATGCTTTCATCTCCGGAGCCCCTCCACTTT
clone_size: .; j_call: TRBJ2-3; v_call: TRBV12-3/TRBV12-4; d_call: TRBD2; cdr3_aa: CASSAAGGIDTQYF; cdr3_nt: TGTGCCAGCAGCGCAGCGGGAGGTATAGATACGCAGTATTTT
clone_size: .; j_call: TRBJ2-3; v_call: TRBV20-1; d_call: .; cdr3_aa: CSARTYRGTDTQYF; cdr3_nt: TGCAGTGCTAGAACATATAGGGGCACAGATACGCAGTATTTT
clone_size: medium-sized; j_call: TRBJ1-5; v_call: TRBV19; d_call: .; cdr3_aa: CASSQSQGSNQPQHF; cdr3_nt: TGTGCCAGTAGCCAATCCCAGGGGAGCAATCAGCCCCAGCATTTT
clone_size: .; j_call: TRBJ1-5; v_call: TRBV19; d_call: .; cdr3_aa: CASSIRSGSQPQHF; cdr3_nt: TGTGCCAGTAGTATAAGGAGCGGGAGTCAGCCCCAGCATTTT
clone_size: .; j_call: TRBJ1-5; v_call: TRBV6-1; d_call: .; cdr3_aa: CASSDEPRRGNQPQHF; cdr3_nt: TGTGCCAGCAGTGACGAGCCCCGGAGGGGCAATCAGCCCCAGCATTTT
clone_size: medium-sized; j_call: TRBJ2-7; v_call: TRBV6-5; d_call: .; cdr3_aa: CASRGPRDSYEQYF; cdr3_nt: TGTGCCAGCAGGGGGCCCAGGGACTCCTACGAGCAGTACTTC
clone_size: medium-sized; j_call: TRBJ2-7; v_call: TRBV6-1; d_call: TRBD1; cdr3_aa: CASSEAGRDRRAYEQYF; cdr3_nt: TGTGCCAGCAGTGAAGCGGGCCGGGACAGGCGAGCCTACGAGCAGTACTTC
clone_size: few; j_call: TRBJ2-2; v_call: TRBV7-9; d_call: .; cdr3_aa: CASSLRTGELFF; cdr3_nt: TGTGCCAGCAGTTTAAGGACCGGGGAGCTGTTTTTT
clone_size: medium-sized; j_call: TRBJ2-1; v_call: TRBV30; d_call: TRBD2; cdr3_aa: CAWSSYAGGYNEQFF; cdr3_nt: TGTGCCTGGAGTTCATACGCGGGGGGATACAATGAGCAGTTCTTC
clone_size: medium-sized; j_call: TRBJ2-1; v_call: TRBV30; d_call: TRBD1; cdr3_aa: CAWSRGQGALMDEQFF; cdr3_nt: TGTGCCTGGAGTCGGGGTCAGGGGGCCCTTATGGATGAGCAGTTCTTC
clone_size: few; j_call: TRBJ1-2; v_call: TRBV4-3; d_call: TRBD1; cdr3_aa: CASSQTTGISYGYTF; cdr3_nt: TGCGCCAGCAGCCAGACGACAGGGATTTCTTATGGCTACACCTTC
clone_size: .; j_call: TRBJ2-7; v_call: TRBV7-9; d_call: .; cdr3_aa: CASSFGTGSEQYF; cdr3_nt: TGTGCCAGCAGCTTTGGTACAGGTAGCGAGCAGTACTTC
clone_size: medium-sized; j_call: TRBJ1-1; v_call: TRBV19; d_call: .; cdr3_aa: CATVRNSVNTEAFF; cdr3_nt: TGTGCGACAGTCCGCAATAGCGTGAACACTGAAGCTTTCTTT
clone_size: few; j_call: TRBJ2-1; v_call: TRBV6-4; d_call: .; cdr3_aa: CASSVNSLVNEQFF; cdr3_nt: TGTGCCAGCAGTGTCAACTCCTTAGTTAATGAGCAGTTCTTC
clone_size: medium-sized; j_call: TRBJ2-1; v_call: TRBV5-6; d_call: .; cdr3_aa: CASSLGGFDEQFF; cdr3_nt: TGTGCCAGCAGCTTGGGGGGATTCGATGAGCAGTTCTTC
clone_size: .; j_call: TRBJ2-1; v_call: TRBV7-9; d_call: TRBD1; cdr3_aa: CASRGDREDNEQFF; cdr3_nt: TGTGCCAGCAGGGGGGACAGGGAAGACAATGAGCAGTTCTTC
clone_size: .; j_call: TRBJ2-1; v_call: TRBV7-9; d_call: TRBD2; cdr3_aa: CASSLVGTSGANEQFF; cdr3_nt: TGTGCCAGCAGCTTAGTGGGGACTAGCGGGGCCAATGAGCAGTTCTTC
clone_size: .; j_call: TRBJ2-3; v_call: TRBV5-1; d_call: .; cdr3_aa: CASSFSENTDTQYF; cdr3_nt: TGCGCCAGCAGCTTCTCAGAGAACACAGATACGCAGTATTTT
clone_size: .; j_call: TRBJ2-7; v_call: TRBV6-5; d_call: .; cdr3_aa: CASSYSAGSSYEQYF; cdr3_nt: TGTGCCAGCAGTTACTCGGCGGGGAGCTCCTACGAGCAGTACTTC